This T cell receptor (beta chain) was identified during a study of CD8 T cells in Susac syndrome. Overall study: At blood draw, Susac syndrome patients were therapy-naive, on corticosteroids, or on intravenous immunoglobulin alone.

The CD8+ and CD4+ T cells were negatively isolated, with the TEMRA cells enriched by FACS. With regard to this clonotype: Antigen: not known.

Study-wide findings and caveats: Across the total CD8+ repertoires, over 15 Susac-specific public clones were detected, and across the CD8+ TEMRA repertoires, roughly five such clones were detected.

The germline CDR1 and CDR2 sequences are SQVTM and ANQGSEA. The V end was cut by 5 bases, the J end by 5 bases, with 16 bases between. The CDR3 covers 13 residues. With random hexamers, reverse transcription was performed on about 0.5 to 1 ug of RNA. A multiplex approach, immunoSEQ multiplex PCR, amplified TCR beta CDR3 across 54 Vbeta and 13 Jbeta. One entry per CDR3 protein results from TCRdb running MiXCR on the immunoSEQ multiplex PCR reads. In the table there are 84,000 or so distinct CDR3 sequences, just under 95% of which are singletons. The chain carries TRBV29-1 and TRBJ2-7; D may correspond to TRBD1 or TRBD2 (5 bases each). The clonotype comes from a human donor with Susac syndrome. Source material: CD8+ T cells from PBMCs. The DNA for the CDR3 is TGCAGCGTTCCGGGACCCCGAGGGCACGAGCAGTACTTC. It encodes CSVPGPRGHEQYF.